The 29 T cell receptor beta chains given below trace back to one sample, sequenced in a study of blood T cell repertoires in COVID-19. This table comes from immunoSEQ multiplex PCR, and its TCRdb copy is limited to in-frame clones, with some not included. In the table there are approximately 77,000 clones, roughly 76% of which are singletons. The sequencing input was peripheral blood. The receptor set was obtained from a man aged 65 to 85 with active or convalescent COVID-19.

The rearrangement joins TRBV10-1 to TRBJ2-5; D is perhaps TRBD2 (6 bases). Germline assignment: CDR1 WNHNN and CDR2 SYGVQD (reference sequence). V lost 6 bases, J lost 4 bases, and 18 bases lay in between. This CDR3 spans 15 amino acids. The CDR3: CASSPIGGLGETQYF. The CDR3 DNA reads as TGCGCCAGCAGCCCCATTGGGGGACTGGGAGAGACCCAGTACTTC.

This clone was found a few times. V gene TRBV30 combines with J gene TRBJ2-7; 10 positions agree with TRBD1. Germline V gene data show CDR1 as GTSNPN and CDR2 as SVGIG (reference sequence). Trimming removed 7 bases from V and 1 base from J; junction bases left unmatched: 4. The length of the CDR3 is 13 residues. The CDR3: CALDRGVSYEQYF. The CDR3 DNA reads TGTGCCTTGGACAGGGGGGTATCCTACGAGCAGTACTTC.

This chain links TRBV12-3 or TRBV12-4 with TRBJ1-2, with 7 bases that match TRBD1. The junction had 4 bases not matched to a gene; V was cut back by 6 bases and J by 6 bases. The CDR3 runs to 12 residues. CDR3 nucleotide sequence: TGTGCCAGCAGCCTACAGGGGAATGGCTACACCTTC. It specifies CASSLQGNGYTF.

The V gene is TRBV19, the J gene TRBJ1-2; D might be TRBD1 (6 bases). Trimming left V 5 bases short and J 5 bases short, with 18 bases between. The CDR3 covers 15 residues. The germline V gene has CDR1 LNHDA and CDR2 SQIVND (reference sequence). CDR3 bases: TGTGCCAGTAGTCCGACGTCGGACAGCCTTTATGGCTACACCTTC. This gives the protein CASSPTSDSLYGYTF.

As for this clone: At the DNA level, this CDR3 is encoded by other sequences in the same sample as well. This chain links TRBV10-3 with TRBJ2-7; D may be TRBD1 (6 bases). Trimming pared 6 bases from V and 4 bases from J, leaving 10 bases between. Germline lookup yields CDR1 ENHRY and CDR2 SYGVKD. The CDR3 is 12 amino acids. The CDR3 region is CAIRDSTYEQYF. The DNA of the CDR3 is TGTGCCATCAGGGACAGCACTTACGAGCAGTACTTC.

This clone was seen a few times. This chain joins TRBV3-1 (or the pseudogene TRBV3-2) and TRBJ1-5; D perhaps matches TRBD1 (5 bases). CDR1 LGHDT and CDR2 YNNKEL come from the germline V gene (reference sequence). The V end lost 1 base, the J end lost 0 bases, and 7 bases lay between the germline ends. There are 15 residues in the CDR3. This CDR3 reads CASSQGQISNQPQHF. The CDR3 DNA sequence: TGTGCCAGCAGCCAAGGACAGATTAGCAATCAGCCCCAGCATTTT.

This chain links TRBV29-1 with TRBJ2-1; 11 positions agree with TRBD2. The V and J ends lost 4 bases and 7 bases, in that order; junction bases with no gene match: 12. Per the germline V gene, CDR1 is SQVTM and CDR2 is ANQGSEA. This CDR3 contains 16 residues. This chain's CDR3 is CSVGQLAGVRLNEQFF. DNA of the CDR3: TGCAGCGTTGGGCAACTAGCGGGGGTTCGTTTGAATGAGCAGTTCTTC.

The chain uses TRBV7-9 and TRBJ2-7; tentative D call: TRBD1 (5 bases). V shed 0 bases and J shed 5 bases, with 14 bases lying between them. The CDR3 is 15 amino acids. The germline CDR1 and CDR2 sequences are SEHNR and FQNEAQ (reference sequence). This CDR3 reads CASSLAQGSLHEQYF. The CDR3 coding sequence is TGTGCCAGCAGCTTAGCTCAGGGCAGTTTACACGAGCAGTACTTC.

The chain carries TRBV29-1 and TRBJ1-1, with a weak D call TRBD1 (6 bases). The germline gives CDR1 SQVTM, CDR2 ANQGSEA. CDR3 length: 13 amino acids. The V gene lost 4 bases and the J gene lost 4 bases, with 13 bases spanning the gap. The CDR3, as DNA: TGCAGCGTTGCGGGGGGCGGCGGCACTGAAGCTTTCTTT. Protein product: CSVAGGGGTEAFF.

The chain has TRBV14 and TRBJ1-1; D may be TRBD1 (6 bases). CDR1 and CDR2 from the germline V gene are SGHDN and FVKESK. V was cut by 5 bases and J by 1 base, with 8 bases left in between. There are 13 residues in the CDR3. The CDR3 here is CASSKQGNTEAFF. In DNA, the CDR3 is TGTGCCAGCAGCAAACAGGGGAACACTGAAGCTTTCTTT.

J is TRBJ2-1 and V is TRBV11-2, with 9 bases lining up with TRBD2. Germline V gives CDR1 SGHAT, CDR2 FQNNGV. J gave up 8 bases and V 4 bases, and 18 bases lay outside the gene matches. CDR3 length: 18 amino acids. CDR3 in DNA: TGTGCCAGCAGCTACCCGCGGGCTGGCGGGGGGGGGAGCGATGAGCAGTTCTTC. Encoded protein: CASSYPRAGGGGSDEQFF.

This clone was counted only a few times. The CDR3 DNA follows: TGTGCCAGCAGCCGGAATGGGGAGCGGGAGCAGCCCCAGCATTTT. Protein: CASSRNGEREQPQHF. The V gene is TRBV11-2, the J gene TRBJ1-5; no clear D gene. The V gene's germline CDR1 is SGHAT and CDR2 FQNNGV. Trimming stripped 5 bases from V and 7 bases from J, with 18 bases between. This CDR3 spans 15 amino acids. Drawing the rest from reference TRBV11-2 and TRBJ1-5, the complete variable domain is EAGVAQSPRYKIIEKRQSVAFWCNPISGHATLYWYQQILGQGPKLLIQFQNNGVVDDSQLPKDRFSAERLKGVDSTLKIQPAKLEDSAVYLCASSRNGEREQPQHFGDGTRLSIL.

The chain is built from TRBV5-1 and TRBJ2-7, with 9 bases identical to TRBD2. The CDR3 extends over 18 amino acids. Germline loops: CDR1 SGHRS, CDR2 YFSETQ. J lost 0 bases, V lost 1 base, and 11 bases had no gene match. This CDR3 reads CASSLKGAGGRLSYEQYF. CDR3 DNA sequence: TGCGCCAGCAGCTTGAAGGGAGCGGGGGGCCGCCTCTCCTACGAGCAGTACTTC. The full variable domain, with the rest looked up from reference TRBV5-1 and TRBJ2-7, is KAGVTQTPRYLIKTRGQQVTLSCSPISGHRSVSWYQQTPGQGLQFLFEYFSETQRNKGNFPGRFSGRQFSNSRSEMNVSTLELGDSALYLCASSLKGAGGRLSYEQYFGPGTRLTVT.

Regarding this clone: The junction differs from germline at one of its ends, possibly a read error. The chain carries TRBV2 and TRBJ1-4; D is perhaps TRBD1 (6 bases). The germline CDR1 and CDR2 sequences are SNHLY and FYNNEI. The CDR3 runs to 12 residues. In DNA, the CDR3 is TGTGCCAGCACCCGCGACCCAAGGGGGGGATCTTTT. This sequence encodes CASTRDPRGGSF.

The chain is built from TRBV10-1 and TRBJ2-2; D possibly corresponds to TRBD2 (5 bases). CDR1 and CDR2 (germline): WNHNN, SYGVQD (reference sequence). V was clipped by 2 bases and J by 0 bases, with 10 bases between them. The CDR3 length is 16 residues. The CDR3 DNA reads TGCGCCAGCAGTGAGGTCGGGATTCCGAACACCGGGGAGCTGTTTTTT. Protein: CASSEVGIPNTGELFF.

The chain recombines TRBV2 with TRBJ2-5; D is possibly TRBD1 (5 bases). In germline, CDR1 is SNHLY, CDR2 FYNNEI. CDR3 length equals 11 residues. V was cut by 7 bases and J by 5 bases, with 8 bases left in between. This chain's CDR3 is CASTGRETQYF. The CDR3 nucleotides read TGTGCCAGCACAGGGCGGGAGACCCAGTACTTC.

This chain connects TRBV5-1 to TRBJ2-2; TRBD1 matches at 8 bases. Germline CDR1 and CDR2: SGHRS and YFSETQ. V lost 0 bases and J lost 5; bases outside the gene matches: 6. The CDR3 length is 16 residues. CDR3 protein: CASSLAAGGVTGELFF. The CDR3 DNA follows: TGCGCCAGCAGCTTGGCCGCAGGGGGCGTAACCGGGGAGCTGTTTTTT.

CDR3 region: CASRAGQGGKDTQYF. The CDR3 nucleotides read TGTGCCAGCAGGGCAGGACAGGGGGGAAAAGATACGCAGTATTTT. The chain is built from TRBV6-5 and TRBJ2-3, with TRBD1 matching 10 bases. The J segment lost 5 bases and the V segment lost 6 bases, leaving 8 bases of the junction unmatched. Germline lookup yields CDR1 MNHEY and CDR2 SVGAGI. CDR3 length equals 15 residues.

The chain combines TRBV3-1 (or the pseudogene TRBV3-2) with TRBJ2-7; no definite D call. CDR3 length: 12 amino acids. CDR1 is LGHDT and CDR2 is YNNKEL in the germline V gene (reference sequence). Trimming took off 5 bases at V and 3 bases at J, with 8 bases between the two ends. CDR3 DNA sequence: TGTGCCAGCAGCATGGCAAACTACGAGCAGTACTTC. It yields the protein CASSMANYEQYF.

The chain uses TRBV15 and TRBJ2-1; D gene unclear. This CDR3 comprises 18 residues. Germline CDR1 reads LNHNV; CDR2 reads YYDKDF (reference sequence). V lost 0 bases and J 1 base, leaving 16 bases between the germline ends. CDR3 DNA sequence: TGTGCCACCAGCAGAGATCGCAAAATAGAGGATTCCTACAATGAGCAGTTCTTC. This codes for CATSRDRKIEDSYNEQFF.

The chain is built from TRBV6-5 and TRBJ2-5; the match to TRBD2 covers 8 bases. CDR1 is MNHEY and CDR2 is SVGAGI in the germline V gene. Trimming removed 6 bases from V and 6 bases from J; junction bases left unmatched: 6. This CDR3 region has 13 residues. The CDR3 DNA follows: TGTGCCAGCAGCCCCGGACTAGCAAAGACCCAGTACTTC. It specifies CASSPGLAKTQYF.

This clone was picked up a small number of times. V usage is TRBV24-1 and J usage is TRBJ2-5, with 7 bases lining up with TRBD2. The CDR3 has 13 amino acids. Germline trimming cut 9 bases from V and 3 bases from J; bases unmatched to any gene: 6. Germline lookup yields CDR1 KGHDR and CDR2 SFDVKD. The CDR3 DNA reads TGTGCCACCTCACGCGCGGGAGAAGAGACCCAGTACTTC. The encoded protein is CATSRAGEETQYF.

The chain uses TRBV2 and TRBJ1-5; D not certain. V was cut by 0 bases and J by 5 bases, with 8 bases left in between. Germline assignment: CDR1 SNHLY and CDR2 FYNNEI. This CDR3 contains 14 residues. The CDR3 DNA follows: TGTGCCAGCAGTGAAGCGACGGGAGATCAGCCCCAGCATTTT. It translates to CASSEATGDQPQHF.

This clone was detected only once. The chain joins TRBV30 to TRBJ2-2; TRBD1 matches at 7 bases. With 3 bases clipped from V and 2 bases from J, the junction kept 3 bases outside the gene matches. Germline CDR1 is GTSNPN and CDR2 is SVGIG (reference sequence). The CDR3 has 14 amino acids. The CDR3 protein is CAWRRTGNTGELFF. CDR3 nucleotides: TGTGCCTGGAGGAGGACAGGTAACACCGGGGAGCTGTTTTTT.

J is TRBJ1-2 and V is TRBV5-4, with TRBD1 identical over 7 bases. V lost 0 bases, J lost 0 bases, and 5 bases stayed unmatched. The CDR3 consists of 16 residues. Germline-derived CDR1 and CDR2 are SGHNT and YYREEE (reference sequence). The DNA for the CDR3 is TGTGCCAGCAGCTTGGCTCTTCAGGGGGCTAACTATGGCTACACCTTC. Translating gives CASSLALQGANYGYTF.

The chain couples TRBV29-1 to TRBJ2-3, with a tentative D call TRBD2 (6 bases). Looked up from germline, CDR1 is SQVTM and CDR2 is ANQGSEA. The V end was cut by 3 bases, the J end by 1 base, with 14 bases between. The CDR3 contains 15 residues. CDR3 DNA: TGCAGCGTTGAGGGTTCTAGCGTGGGCACAGATACGCAGTATTTT. Translating it yields CSVEGSSVGTDTQYF.

This sequence joins TRBV4-1 and TRBJ1-4, with 9 bases fitting TRBD1. The V gene end was trimmed by 2 bases and the J gene end by 8 bases; junction bases not matched to a gene: 6. CDR1 is MGHRA, CDR2 YSYEKL, per germline. The CDR3 runs to 15 residues. In DNA form, the CDR3 reads TGCGCCAGCAGCCAAAAGACAGGGGGAGGCGAAAAACTGTTTTTT. Encoded protein: CASSQKTGGGEKLFF.

This clone showed up just once. The J gene is TRBJ1-2, the V gene TRBV3-1 (or the pseudogene TRBV3-2); TRBD1 aligns across 10 bases. The CDR3 runs 17 residues. V was pared by 3 bases and J by 5 bases, with 12 bases of the junction left unmatched. CDR1 and CDR2 (germline): LGHDT, YNNKEL (reference sequence). The CDR3 DNA follows: TGTGCCAGCAGCCAGCCTGCCGGGACAGGGGCTGGGTATGGCTACACCTTC. Translated: CASSQPAGTGAGYGYTF.

This rearrangement joins TRBV5-1 to TRBJ1-3; 7 nucleotides match TRBD1. The CDR3 sequence is 14 residues long. Losses at the gene ends were 1 base for V and 4 bases for J; bases not matched to a gene: 2. The V gene's germline CDR1 is SGHRS and CDR2 YFSETQ. The CDR3 protein is CASSLTGDGNTIYF. In DNA form, the CDR3 reads TGCGCCAGCAGCTTGACAGGGGACGGAAACACCATATATTTT.